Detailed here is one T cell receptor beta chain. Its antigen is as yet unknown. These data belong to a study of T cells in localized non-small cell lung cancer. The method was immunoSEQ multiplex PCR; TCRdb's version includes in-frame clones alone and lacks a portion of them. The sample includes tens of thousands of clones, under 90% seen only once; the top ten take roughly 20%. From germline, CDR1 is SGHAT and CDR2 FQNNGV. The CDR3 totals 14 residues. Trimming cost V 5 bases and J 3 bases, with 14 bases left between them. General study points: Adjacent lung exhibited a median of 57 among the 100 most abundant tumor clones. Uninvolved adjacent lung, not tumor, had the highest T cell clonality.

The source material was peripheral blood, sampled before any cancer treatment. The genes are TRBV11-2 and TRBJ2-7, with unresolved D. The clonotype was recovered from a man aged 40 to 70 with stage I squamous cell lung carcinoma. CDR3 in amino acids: CASSTMAGHYEQYF. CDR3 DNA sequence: TGTGCCAGCAGCACCATGGCTGGTCACTACGAGCAGTACTTC.